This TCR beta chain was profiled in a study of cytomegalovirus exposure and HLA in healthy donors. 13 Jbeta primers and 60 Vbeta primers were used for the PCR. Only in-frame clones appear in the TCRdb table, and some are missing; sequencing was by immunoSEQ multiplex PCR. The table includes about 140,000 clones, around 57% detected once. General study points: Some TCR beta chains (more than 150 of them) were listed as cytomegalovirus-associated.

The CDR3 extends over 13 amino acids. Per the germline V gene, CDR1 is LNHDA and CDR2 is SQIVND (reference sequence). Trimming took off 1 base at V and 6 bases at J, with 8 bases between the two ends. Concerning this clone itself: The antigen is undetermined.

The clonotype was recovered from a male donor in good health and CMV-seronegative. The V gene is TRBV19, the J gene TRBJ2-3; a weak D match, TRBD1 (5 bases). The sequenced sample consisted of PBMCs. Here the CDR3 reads CASSIGRGDTQYF. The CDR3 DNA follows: TGTGCCAGTAGTATAGGAAGGGGTGATACGCAGTATTTT.